What follows are 18 T cell receptor beta chains derived from one specimen sequenced in a study of control samples from healthy donors and cancer patients (TCRdb year 2020). The protocol used for the library was the immunoSEQ multiplex PCR assay. TCRdb obtained this table from immuneACCESS and retained in-frame rearrangements with V and J assigned. These tables miss some clones; where compared with another copy, unresolved V genes account for less than half of the shortfall, and the remainder is unexplained. The sample data list 75,000 to 100,000 clones, and more than 90% of these were observed just once. About 3% of the sample is in the top ten clones. Source material: blood. Source of these receptors: a human donor in good health. The donor label of this sample is uncertain.

V and J are TRBV2 and TRBJ1-2; a weak D match, TRBD1 (6 bases). CDR1 is SNHLY and CDR2 is FYNNEI in the germline V gene. Trimming removed 4 bases at V and 4 bases at J, with 13 bases between. There are 14 residues in the CDR3. The DNA of the CDR3 is TGTGCCAGCAGTGTACAGGGAGGCGGCTATGGCTACACCTTC. Residues: CASSVQGGGYGYTF.

J is TRBJ2-7 and V is TRBV7-2; the D is unclear. Per germline, CDR1 SGHTA and CDR2 FQGNSA. Trimming shortened V by 6 bases and J by 2 bases, and 14 bases separated the two germline ends. This CDR3 is built from 14 residues. DNA of the CDR3: TGTGCCAGCAGTGCTAACAGTGTCGCCTACGAGCAGTACGTC. Its translation: CASSANSVAYEQYV.

The table lists this clone with a count of one. The chain uses TRBV7-2 and TRBJ1-1; perhaps TRBD1 as D (5 bases). The CDR3 runs to 13 residues. The germline V gene encodes CDR1 SGHTA and CDR2 FQGNSA. Deletions cut 5 bases from V and 8 bases from J, with 15 bases between. CDR3 coding DNA: TGTGCCAGCAGCGCTGAACAGGTATCAGAAGCTTTCTTT. Its translation is CASSAEQVSEAFF. The full variable domain, rest sourced from reference TRBV7-2 and TRBJ1-1, is GAGVSQSPSNKVTEKGKDVELRCDPISGHTALYWYRQSLGQGLEFLIYFQGNSAPDKSGLPSDRFSAERTGGSVSTLTIQRTQQEDSAVYLCASSAEQVSEAFFGQGTRLTVV.

This clone was seen a single time. The J gene is TRBJ2-1, the V gene TRBV2, with D maybe TRBD2 (5 bases). V lost 8 bases to trimming and J lost 7 bases, with 27 bases between them. This CDR3 is 17 amino acids long. Germline V CDR1 and CDR2: SNHLY, FYNNEI. The CDR3 reads CASGTVPGPGFWNEQFF. As DNA, the CDR3 is TGTGCCAGCGGTACCGTACCGGGTCCGGGGTTTTGGAATGAGCAGTTCTTC.

The rearrangement uses TRBV6-6 and TRBJ1-4; tentatively, D is TRBD1 (6 bases). The CDR3 length is 13 residues. CDR1 MNHNY and CDR2 SVGAGI come from the germline V gene (reference sequence). The V end lost 5 bases, the J end lost 8 bases, and 12 bases lay between the germline ends. The CDR3 DNA reads TGTGCCAGCAGTAGACAGGCAAGGGAAAAACTGTTTTTT. Translation: CASSRQAREKLFF.

This chain joins TRBV6-1 and TRBJ2-1; possible D gene TRBD1, 5 bases. The germline CDR1 and CDR2 sequences are MNHNS and SASEGT. V was cut by 0 bases and J by 7 bases, with 10 bases left in between. This CDR3 region has 14 residues. The CDR3 DNA follows: TGTGCCAGCAGTGAAGCCGACAGCTATAATGAGCAGTTCTTC. It is translated as CASSEADSYNEQFF.

V gene TRBV7-9 combines with J gene TRBJ2-5; possible D gene TRBD2, 6 bases. This CDR3 is 16 amino acids long. V dropped 2 bases and J dropped 5 bases, with 18 bases sitting between them. Germline V gives CDR1 SEHNR, CDR2 FQNEAQ (reference sequence). The CDR3 nucleotides read TGTGCCAGCAGCTTAAAGGCTAGCGTTTTGGGTGAGACCCAGTACTTC. Encoded protein: CASSLKASVLGETQYF.

The chain recombines TRBV5-5 with TRBJ1-6; the D is unclear. Per the germline V gene, CDR1 is SGHKS and CDR2 is YYEKEE (reference sequence). The CDR3 extends over 14 amino acids. V gave up 0 bases and J gave up 8 bases, with 9 bases separating them. The CDR3 sequence is CASSLGQEDSPLHF. The CDR3 DNA follows: TGTGCCAGCAGCTTGGGCCAGGAGGATTCACCCCTCCACTTT.

This clone has only one observation. The V gene is TRBV12-3 or TRBV12-4, the J gene TRBJ1-5, with D uncertain. The length of the CDR3 is 12 residues. V lost 6 bases to trimming and J lost 7 bases, with 10 bases between them. CDR3 in DNA: TGTGCCAGCAGGCGAAACGGACAGCCCCAGCATTTT. It translates to CASRRNGQPQHF.

This clone was observed once. V gene TRBV6-6 combines with J gene TRBJ1-2, with 7 bases that match TRBD1. V was pared by 6 bases and J by 2 bases, with 6 bases of the junction left unmatched. This CDR3 is 14 amino acids long. CDR1 and CDR2 (germline): MNHNY, SVGAGI (reference sequence). This chain's CDR3 is CASRPRTGNYGYTF. The CDR3 DNA reads as TGTGCCAGCAGACCTCGGACAGGAAACTATGGCTACACCTTC.

This clone was seen more than once but under ten times. V and J are TRBV12-3 or TRBV12-4 and TRBJ1-3; no firm D call. CDR3 length: 11 residues. Trimming removed 8 bases from V and 6 bases from J, with 8 bases in between. CDR3 nucleotide sequence: TGTGCCAGCTTTTTCGTAAACACCATATATTTT. Translated: CASFFVNTIYF.

The chain joins TRBV24-1 to TRBJ2-1, with 8 bases identical to TRBD1. The germline CDR1 and CDR2 sequences are KGHDR and SFDVKD. The CDR3 runs to 13 residues. V lost 4 bases, J lost 10 bases, and 5 bases stayed unmatched. DNA for the CDR3: TGTGCCACCAGTGACCCCCCAGGGGGCGAGCAGTTCTTC. This encodes CATSDPPGGEQFF.

The CDR3 loop reads CASSRPTALGLAGHEQFF. CDR3 in DNA: TGTGCCAGCAGCCGACCCACGGCATTGGGACTAGCGGGTCATGAGCAGTTCTTC. The rearrangement uses TRBV3-1 (or the pseudogene TRBV3-2) and TRBJ2-1; 12 bases map to TRBD2. The germline V gene has CDR1 LGHDT and CDR2 YNNKEL (reference sequence). CDR3 length equals 18 residues. The J segment lost 8 bases and the V segment lost 4 bases, leaving 15 bases of the junction unmatched.

The chain combines TRBV11-2 with TRBJ1-1; D may be TRBD1 (5 bases). The CDR3 contains 15 residues. Looked up from germline, CDR1 is SGHAT and CDR2 is FQNNGV. V was shortened by 2 bases and J by 1 base, with 11 bases between the two germline ends. The chain's CDR3 is CASSLRWGGNTEAFF. CDR3 nucleotides: TGTGCCAGCAGCTTACGGTGGGGGGGGAACACTGAAGCTTTCTTT.

V is TRBV7-2 and J is TRBJ1-5, with D uncertain. This CDR3 has 16 residues. Germline-derived CDR1 and CDR2 are SGHTA and FQGNSA. The V gene lost 1 base and the J gene lost 3 bases, with 13 bases spanning the gap. The CDR3 here is CASSLDWGMNNQPQHF. The CDR3 DNA reads TGTGCCAGCAGCTTAGACTGGGGAATGAACAATCAGCCCCAGCATTTT. The variable domain in full, completed from reference TRBV7-2 and TRBJ1-5, reads GAGVSQSPSNKVTEKGKDVELRCDPISGHTALYWYRQSLGQGLEFLIYFQGNSAPDKSGLPSDRFSAERTGGSVSTLTIQRTQQEDSAVYLCASSLDWGMNNQPQHFGDGTRLSIL.

The CDR3 region is CASSLREGLNNSPLHF. The CDR3 DNA reads as TGTGCCAGCAGTCTTCGGGAGGGACTCAATAATTCACCCCTCCACTTT. The chain recombines TRBV28 with TRBJ1-6; maybe TRBD1 (5 bases). Germline V gene sequence: CDR1 MDHEN, CDR2 SYDVKM. The CDR3 has 16 residues. Trimming removed 5 bases at V and 5 bases at J, with 16 bases between.

This clone is a singleton in its sample. The chain employs TRBV2 and TRBJ2-5, with 9 bases identical to TRBD1. V dropped 4 bases and J dropped 4; count of bases not matched to a gene: 7. Germline CDR1 is SNHLY and CDR2 is FYNNEI. This CDR3 has 15 residues. The CDR3 protein is CASSGGQGSRETQYF. The CDR3 coding sequence is TGTGCCAGCAGTGGGGGACAGGGCTCAAGAGAGACCCAGTACTTC.

This chain uses TRBV3-1 (or the pseudogene TRBV3-2) with TRBJ2-3; 7 bases line up with TRBD2. The CDR3 length is 15 residues. The V segment lost 4 bases and the J segment 3 bases; nucleotides outside the gene matches: 7. CDR1 and CDR2 (germline): LGHDT, YNNKEL (reference sequence). CDR3 in DNA: TGTGCCAGCAGCCTTCGGGGGGAAGGGACAGATACGCAGTATTTT. Its translation is CASSLRGEGTDTQYF.